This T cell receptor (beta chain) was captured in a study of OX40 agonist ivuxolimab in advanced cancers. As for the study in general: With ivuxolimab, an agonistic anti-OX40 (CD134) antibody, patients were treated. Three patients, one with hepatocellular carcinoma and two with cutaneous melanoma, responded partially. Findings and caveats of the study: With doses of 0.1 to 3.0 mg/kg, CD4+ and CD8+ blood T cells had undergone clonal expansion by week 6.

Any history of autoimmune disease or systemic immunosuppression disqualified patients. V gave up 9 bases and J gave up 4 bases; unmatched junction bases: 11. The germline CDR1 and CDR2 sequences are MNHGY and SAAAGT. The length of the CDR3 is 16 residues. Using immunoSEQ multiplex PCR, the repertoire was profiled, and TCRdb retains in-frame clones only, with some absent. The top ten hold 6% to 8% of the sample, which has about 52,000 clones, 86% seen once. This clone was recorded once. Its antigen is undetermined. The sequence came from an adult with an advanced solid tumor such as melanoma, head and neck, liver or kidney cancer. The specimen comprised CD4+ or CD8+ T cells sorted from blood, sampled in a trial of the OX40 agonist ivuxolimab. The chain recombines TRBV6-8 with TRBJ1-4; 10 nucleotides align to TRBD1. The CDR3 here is CASVHSRTGGNEKLFF. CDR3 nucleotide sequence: TGTGCCAGTGTCCACAGTAGGACAGGGGGTAATGAAAAACTGTTTTTT.